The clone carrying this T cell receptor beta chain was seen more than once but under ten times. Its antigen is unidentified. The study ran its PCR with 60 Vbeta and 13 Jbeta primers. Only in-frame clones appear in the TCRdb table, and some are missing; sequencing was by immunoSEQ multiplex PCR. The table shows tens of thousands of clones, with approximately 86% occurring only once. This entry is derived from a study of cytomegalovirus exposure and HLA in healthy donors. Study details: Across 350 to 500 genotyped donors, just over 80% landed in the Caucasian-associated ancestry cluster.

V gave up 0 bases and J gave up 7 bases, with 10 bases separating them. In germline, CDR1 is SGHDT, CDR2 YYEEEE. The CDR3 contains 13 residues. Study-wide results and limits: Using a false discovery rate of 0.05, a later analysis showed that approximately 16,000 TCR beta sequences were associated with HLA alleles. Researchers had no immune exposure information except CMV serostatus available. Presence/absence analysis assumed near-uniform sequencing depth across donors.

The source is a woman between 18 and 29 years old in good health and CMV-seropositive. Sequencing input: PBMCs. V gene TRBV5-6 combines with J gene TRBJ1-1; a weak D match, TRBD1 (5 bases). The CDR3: CASSLDQQGEAFF. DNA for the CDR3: TGTGCCAGCAGCTTGGACCAGCAGGGTGAAGCTTTCTTT. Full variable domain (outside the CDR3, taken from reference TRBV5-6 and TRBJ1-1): DAGVTQSPTHLIKTRGQQVTLRCSPKSGHDTVSWYQQALGQGPQFIFQYYEEEERQRGNFPDRFSGHQFPNYSSELNVNALLLGDSALYLCASSLDQQGEAFFGQGTRLTVV.